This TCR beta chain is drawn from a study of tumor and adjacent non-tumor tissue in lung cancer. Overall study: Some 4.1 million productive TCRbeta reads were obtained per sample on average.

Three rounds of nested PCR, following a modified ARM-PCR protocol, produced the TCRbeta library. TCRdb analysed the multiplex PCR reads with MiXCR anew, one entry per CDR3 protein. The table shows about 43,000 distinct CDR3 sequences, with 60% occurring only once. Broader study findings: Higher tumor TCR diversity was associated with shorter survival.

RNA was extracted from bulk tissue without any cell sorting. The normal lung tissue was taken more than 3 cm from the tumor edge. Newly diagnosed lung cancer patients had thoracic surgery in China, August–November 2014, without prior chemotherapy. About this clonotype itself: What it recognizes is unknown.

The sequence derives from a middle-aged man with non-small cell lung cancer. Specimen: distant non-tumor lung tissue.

The CDR3 is CASSIGGVDTQYF. The CDR3 region has the DNA TGTGCCAGCAGCATCGGGGGGGTAGATACGCAGTATTTT. The chain carries TRBV7-8 and TRBJ2-3; TRBD2 agrees at 8 bases. The CDR3 covers 13 residues. Losses at the gene ends were 5 bases for V and 5 bases for J; bases not matched to a gene: 3. CDR1 and CDR2 from the germline V gene are SGHVS and FQNEAQ.